These 7 T cell receptor beta chains share one sample of origin, sequenced in a study of blood T cells in healthy people across ages. Primed by a sample-barcoded 5' primer and a J-beta primer mix, a second PCR proceeded for about 6 to 11 cycles. From the 5' RACE reads, TCRdb called clonotypes with MiXCR, one entry per CDR3 protein. The sample shows about 1 million distinct CDR3 sequences, 40% to 55% of them seen only once. Sequencing used blood. The origin of the receptors is a woman aged 55-70 years in good health.

The CDR3 loop reads CASSLLRGDWSYNEQFF. In DNA, the CDR3 is TGTGCCAGCAGCCTCTTACGAGGGGACTGGTCCTACAATGAGCAGTTCTTC. This chain uses TRBV11-2 with TRBJ2-1, with D possibly matching TRBD2 (6 bases). Germline V gene data show CDR1 as SGHAT and CDR2 as FQNNGV. V was pared by 5 bases and J by 1 base, with 18 bases between. The CDR3 sequence is 17 residues long.

This clonotype has more than one count but fewer than ten. CDR3 sequence reads: CASSFDSGRSYEQYF. CDR3 in DNA: TGTGCCAGCAGCTTCGACAGCGGGAGGTCCTACGAGCAGTACTTC. This chain uses TRBV5-6 with TRBJ2-7; the match to TRBD2 covers 9 bases. This CDR3 region has 15 residues. Trimming removed 2 bases from V and 1 base from J; junction bases left unmatched: 4. Germline V gene lookup returns CDR1 SGHDT and CDR2 YYEEEE.

This clonotype occurred a few times. The gene calls are TRBV12-5 and TRBJ2-5; 8 nucleotides agree with TRBD1. The CDR3 is 17 residues long. Germline V gene sequence: CDR1 LGHNT, CDR2 FRNRAP. The ends lost 0 bases at V and 1 base at J; junction bases unmatched: 7. The CDR3 region has the DNA TGTGCTAGTGGTTTGGTCGGACAGGGCCATTTCCAAGAGACCCAGTACTTC. Its protein product is CASGLVGQGHFQETQYF. Looking up the rest from reference TRBV12-5 and TRBJ2-5 gives the full variable domain: DARVTQTPRHKVTEMGQEVTMRCQPILGHNTVFWYRQTMMQGLELLAYFRNRAPLDDSGMPKDRFSAEMPDATLATLKIQPSEPRDSAVYFCASGLVGQGHFQETQYFGPGTRLLVL.

This rearrangement joins TRBV9 to TRBJ1-2; 7 nucleotides match TRBD1. Trimming removed 0 bases from V and 2 bases from J; junction bases left unmatched: 1. The CDR3 covers 14 residues. Germline V CDR1 and CDR2: SGDLS, YYNGEE. CDR3 DNA: TGTGCCAGCAGCGTAGAGGGACAGAACTATGGCTACACCTTC. The encoded protein is CASSVEGQNYGYTF. Drawing the rest from reference TRBV9 and TRBJ1-2, the complete variable domain is DSGVTQTPKHLITATGQRVTLRCSPRSGDLSVYWYQQSLDQGLQFLIQYYNGEERAKGNILERFSAQQFPDLHSELNLSSLELGDSALYFCASSVEGQNYGYTFGSGTRLTVV.

The V call is TRBV6-2 or TRBV6-3, the J call TRBJ2-7; no firm D call. This CDR3 region has 12 residues. Trimming took 2 bases from V and 7 from J, leaving 9 bases between them. Germline CDR1 and CDR2: MNHEY and SVGEGT. In DNA form, the CDR3 reads TGTGCCAGCAGTTACCCTCACACTGAGCAGTACTTC. As protein: CASSYPHTEQYF.

V and J are TRBV5-5 and TRBJ1-6, with D perhaps matching TRBD1 (5 bases). In germline, CDR1 is SGHKS, CDR2 YYEKEE (reference sequence). The CDR3 is 15 residues long. V gave up 2 bases and J gave up 9 bases, with 15 bases separating them. As DNA, the CDR3 is TGTGCCAGCAGCTTAGAGGCAGGGCCCACTTCACCCCTCCACTTT. Protein: CASSLEAGPTSPLHF.

CDR3 loop: CASSPNGQGARYGYTF. CDR3 coding DNA: TGCGCCAGCAGCCCAAATGGACAGGGGGCCAGGTATGGCTACACCTTC. This chain uses TRBV5-1 with TRBJ1-2, with 11 bases lining up with TRBD1. The CDR3 is made up of 16 amino acids. Germline CDR1 reads SGHRS; CDR2 reads YFSETQ. With 4 bases clipped from V and 5 bases from J, the junction kept 10 bases outside the gene matches.